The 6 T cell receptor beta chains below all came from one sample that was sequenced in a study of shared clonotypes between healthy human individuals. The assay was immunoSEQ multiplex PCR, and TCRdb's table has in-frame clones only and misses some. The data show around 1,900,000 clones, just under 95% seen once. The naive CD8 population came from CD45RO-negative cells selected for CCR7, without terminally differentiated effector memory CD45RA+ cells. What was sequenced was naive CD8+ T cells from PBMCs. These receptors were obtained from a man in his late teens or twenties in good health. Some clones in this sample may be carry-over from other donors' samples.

In DNA form, the CDR3 reads TGTGCCAGCAGCTCCAGCAGCGGGGGGTTGCGGGAGCAGTACTTC. Its protein is CASSSSSGGLREQYF. J is TRBJ2-7 and V is TRBV9, with TRBD2 matching 9 bases. The CDR3 extends over 15 amino acids. With 4 bases clipped from V and 7 bases from J, the junction kept 12 bases outside the gene matches. Germline-derived CDR1 and CDR2 are SGDLS and YYNGEE.

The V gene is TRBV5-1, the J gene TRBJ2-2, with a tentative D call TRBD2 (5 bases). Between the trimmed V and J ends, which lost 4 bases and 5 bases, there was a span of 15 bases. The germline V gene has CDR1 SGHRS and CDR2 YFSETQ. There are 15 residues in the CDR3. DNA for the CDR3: TGCGCCAGCAGCCCCCGGTCCGGCGGGACCGGGGAGCTGTTTTTT. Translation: CASSPRSGGTGELFF.

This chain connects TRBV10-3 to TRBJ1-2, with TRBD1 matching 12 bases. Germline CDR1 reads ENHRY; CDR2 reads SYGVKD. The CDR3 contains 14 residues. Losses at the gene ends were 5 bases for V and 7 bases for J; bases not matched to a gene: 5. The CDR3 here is CAISPGTGGFGYTF. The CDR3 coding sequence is TGTGCCATCAGTCCCGGGACAGGGGGCTTTGGCTACACCTTC.

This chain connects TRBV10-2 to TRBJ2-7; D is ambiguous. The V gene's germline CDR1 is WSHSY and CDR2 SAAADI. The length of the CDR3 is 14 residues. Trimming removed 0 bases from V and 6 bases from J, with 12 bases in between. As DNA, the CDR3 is TGCGCCAGCAGTGAGTCACTCGGGTTAGGCGAGCAGTACTTC. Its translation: CASSESLGLGEQYF.

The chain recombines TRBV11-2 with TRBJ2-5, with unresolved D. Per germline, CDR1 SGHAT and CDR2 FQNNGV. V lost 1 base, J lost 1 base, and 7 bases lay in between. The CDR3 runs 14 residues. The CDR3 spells CASSLVNSQETQYF. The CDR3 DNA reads TGTGCCAGCAGCTTAGTTAACAGCCAAGAGACCCAGTACTTC.

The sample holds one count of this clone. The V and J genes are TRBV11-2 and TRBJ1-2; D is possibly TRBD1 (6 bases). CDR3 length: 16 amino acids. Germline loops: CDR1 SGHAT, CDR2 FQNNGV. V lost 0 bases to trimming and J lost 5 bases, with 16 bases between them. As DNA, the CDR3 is TGTGCCAGCAGCTTAGATCGGTCGGGGGGGCGGTATGGCTACACCTTC. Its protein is CASSLDRSGGRYGYTF.